Presented here are 7 T cell receptor beta chains from one specimen sequenced in a study of T-cell memory formation after mild COVID-19. TCRdb independently ran MiXCR on the 5' RACE reads; one entry per CDR3 protein. This table holds more than 300,000 distinct CDR3 sequences, more than 20% found once. Sample: PBMCs or a T cell subset sorted from them (not recorded which). Receptors were obtained from a young man who had mild COVID-19 (a few samples of this study predate the infection). Cell type and time point are not known.

In regard to this clonotype: A read error may be the cause here, since a much bigger clone is one base away. The chain carries TRBV12-3 or TRBV12-4 and TRBJ1-1; D not resolved. This CDR3 comprises 12 residues. CDR3 sequence: CSSSSWGTEAFF. In nucleotides, the CDR3 is TGTTCCAGCAGTTCTTGGGGCACTGAAGCTTTCTTT.

The chain combines TRBV7-9 with TRBJ2-7; no clear D gene. The CDR3 has 15 residues. V was cut by 2 bases and J by 0 bases, with 11 bases left in between. Per germline, CDR1 SEHNR and CDR2 FQNEAQ (reference sequence). As DNA, the CDR3 is TGTGCCAGCAGCTTAAGCCCAGGAATCTCCTACGAGCAGTACTTC. Encoded protein: CASSLSPGISYEQYF.

The chain combines TRBV7-3 with TRBJ1-1; D possibly corresponds to TRBD1 (5 bases). The CDR3 sequence is 14 residues long. Trimming cost V 5 bases and J 1 base, with 11 bases left between them. In germline, CDR1 is SGHTA, CDR2 FQGTGA. Written as DNA, the CDR3 is TGTGCCAGCAGCCCCTCCGACAGGAACACTGAAGCTTTCTTT. Translated, it gives CASSPSDRNTEAFF.

The chain has TRBV6-2 or TRBV6-3 and TRBJ2-7; possible D gene TRBD1, 5 bases. Germline CDR1 and CDR2: MNHEY and SVGEGT. The CDR3 spans 15 residues. Trimming stripped 1 base from V and 0 bases from J, with 10 bases between. The chain's CDR3 is CASSYLGPSSYEQYV. CDR3 DNA sequence: TGTGCCAGCAGTTACTTGGGGCCGAGCTCCTACGAGCAGTACGTC.

This clonotype came up a few times. The rearrangement uses TRBV2 and TRBJ1-6; D is unresolved. The CDR3 covers 11 residues. V lost 8 bases to trimming and J lost 7 bases, with 6 bases between them. The V gene's germline CDR1 is SNHLY and CDR2 FYNNEI. The CDR3 nucleotides are TGTGCCAGCGTGGGCAATTCACCCCTCCACTTT. This translates into CASVGNSPLHF. Full variable domain (outside the CDR3, taken from reference TRBV2 and TRBJ1-6): EPEVTQTPSHQVTQMGQEVILRCVPISNHLYFYWYRQILGQKVEFLVSFYNNEISEKSEIFDDQFSVERPDGSNFTLKIRSTKLEDSAMYFCASVGNSPLHFGNGTRLTVT.

This sequence joins TRBV27 and TRBJ2-1; possibly TRBD2 for D (5 bases). V gave up 6 bases and J gave up 1 base, with 13 bases separating them. The CDR3 extends over 15 amino acids. Germline CDR1 is MNHEY and CDR2 is SMNVEV (reference sequence). In DNA, the CDR3 is TGTGCCAGCAGGGCCGGGGTTAAATCCTACAATGAGCAGTTCTTC. The encoded protein is CASRAGVKSYNEQFF.

The rearrangement uses TRBV7-9 and TRBJ1-4, with a possible D match to TRBD1 (5 bases). The ends were cut back, 1 base at V and 2 bases at J, with 11 bases in the middle. The germline V gene encodes CDR1 SEHNR and CDR2 FQNEAQ (reference sequence). The CDR3 is 16 amino acids. As DNA, the CDR3 is TGTGCCAGCAGCTTAGGATGGCGGGGCACTAATGAAAAACTGTTTTTT. Encoded protein: CASSLGWRGTNEKLFF.